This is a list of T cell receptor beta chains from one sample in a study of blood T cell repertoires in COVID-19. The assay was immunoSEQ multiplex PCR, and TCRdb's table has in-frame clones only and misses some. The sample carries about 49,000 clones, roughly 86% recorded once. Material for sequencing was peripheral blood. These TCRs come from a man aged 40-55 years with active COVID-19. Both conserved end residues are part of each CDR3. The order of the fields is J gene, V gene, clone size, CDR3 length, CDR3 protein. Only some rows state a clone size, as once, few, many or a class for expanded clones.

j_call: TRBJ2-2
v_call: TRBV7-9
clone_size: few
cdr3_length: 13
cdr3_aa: CASSPQVTGELFF

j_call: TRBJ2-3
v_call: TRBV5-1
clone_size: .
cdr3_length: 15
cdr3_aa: CASSPGVRDTDTQYF

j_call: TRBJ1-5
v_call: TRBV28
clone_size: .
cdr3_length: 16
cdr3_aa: CASSFRPYGLNQPQHF

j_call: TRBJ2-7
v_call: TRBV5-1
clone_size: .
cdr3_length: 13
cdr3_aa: CASRTGGTYEQYF

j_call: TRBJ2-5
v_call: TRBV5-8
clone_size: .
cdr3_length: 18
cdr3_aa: CASSTESSGRALGETQYF

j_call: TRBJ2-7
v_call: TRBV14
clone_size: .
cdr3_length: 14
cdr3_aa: CASSQEQGDYEQYF

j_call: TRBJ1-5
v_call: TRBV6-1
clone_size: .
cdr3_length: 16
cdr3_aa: CASSERVRAGNQPQHF

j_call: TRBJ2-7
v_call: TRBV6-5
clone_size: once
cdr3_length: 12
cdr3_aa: CASRDGGDEQYF

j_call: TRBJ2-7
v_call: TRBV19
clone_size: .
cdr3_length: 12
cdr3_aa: CASRGLFYEQYF

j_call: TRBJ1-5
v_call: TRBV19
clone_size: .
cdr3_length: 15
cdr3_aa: CASSIPQAGNQPQHF

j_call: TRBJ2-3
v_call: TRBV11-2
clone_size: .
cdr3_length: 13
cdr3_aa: CASSFENTDTQYF

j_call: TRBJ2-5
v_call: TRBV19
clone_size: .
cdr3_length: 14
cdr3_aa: CASSRRQGGETQYF

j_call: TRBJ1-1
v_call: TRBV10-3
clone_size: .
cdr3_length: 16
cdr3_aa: CAISAAGTGLGTEAFF

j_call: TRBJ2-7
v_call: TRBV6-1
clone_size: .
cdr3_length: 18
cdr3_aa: CASSEAYRQGVKGYEQYF

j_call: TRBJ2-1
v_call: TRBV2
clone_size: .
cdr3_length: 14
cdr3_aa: CASSDQRDSNEQFF

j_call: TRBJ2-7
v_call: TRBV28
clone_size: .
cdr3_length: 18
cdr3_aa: CASSLWTSGRPYAYEQYF

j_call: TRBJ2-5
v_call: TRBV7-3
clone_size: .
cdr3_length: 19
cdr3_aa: CASNPQAGGPDGGEETQYF

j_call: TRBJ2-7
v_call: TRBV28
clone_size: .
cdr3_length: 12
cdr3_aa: CASSEPPGGQYF

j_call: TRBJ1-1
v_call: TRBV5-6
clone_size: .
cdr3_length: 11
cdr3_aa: CASHRNTEAFF

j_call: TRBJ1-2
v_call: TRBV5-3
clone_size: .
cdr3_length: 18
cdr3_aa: CARSLAKETLLANYGYTF

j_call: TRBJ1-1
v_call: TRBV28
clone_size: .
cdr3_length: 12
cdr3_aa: CASISVNTEAFF

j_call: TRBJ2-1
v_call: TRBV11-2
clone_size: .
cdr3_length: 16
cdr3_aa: CASSPRLAGLYNEQFF

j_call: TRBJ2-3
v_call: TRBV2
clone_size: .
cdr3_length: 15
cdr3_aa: CASSARLGFRDTQYF

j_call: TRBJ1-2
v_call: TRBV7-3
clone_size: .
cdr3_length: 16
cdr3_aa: CASSPTGTGLNYGYTF

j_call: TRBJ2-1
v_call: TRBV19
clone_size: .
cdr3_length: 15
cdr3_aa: CASSIGDRDFNEQFF

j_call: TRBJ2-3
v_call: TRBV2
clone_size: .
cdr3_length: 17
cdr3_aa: CASERRGQGIYTDTQYF

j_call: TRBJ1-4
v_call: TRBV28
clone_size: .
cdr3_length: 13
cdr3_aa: CASRESVTEKLFF

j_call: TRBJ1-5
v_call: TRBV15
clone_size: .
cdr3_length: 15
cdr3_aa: CATSRDLGSNQPQHF

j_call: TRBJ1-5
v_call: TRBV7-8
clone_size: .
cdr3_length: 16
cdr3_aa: CASSLQGGGINQPQHF

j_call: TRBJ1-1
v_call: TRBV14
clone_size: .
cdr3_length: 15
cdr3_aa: CASSTRDRPNTEAFF

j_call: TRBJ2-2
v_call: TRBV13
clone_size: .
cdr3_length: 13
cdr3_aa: CASSLRYTGELFF

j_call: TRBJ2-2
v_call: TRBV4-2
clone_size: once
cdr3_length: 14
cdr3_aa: CASSSRGLGGELFF

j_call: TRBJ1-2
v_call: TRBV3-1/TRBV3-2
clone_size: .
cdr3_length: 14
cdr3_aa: CASSQGPGTSSYTF

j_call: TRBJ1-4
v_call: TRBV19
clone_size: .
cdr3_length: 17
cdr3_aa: CASSMRRQPSTNEKLFF

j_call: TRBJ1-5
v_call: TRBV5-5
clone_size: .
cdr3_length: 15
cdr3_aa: CASSLVQQENQPQHF

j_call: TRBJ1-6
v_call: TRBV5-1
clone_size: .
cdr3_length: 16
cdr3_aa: CASSPAPGQGYSPLHF

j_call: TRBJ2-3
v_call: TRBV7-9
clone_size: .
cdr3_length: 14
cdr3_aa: CASSLRTSTDTQYF

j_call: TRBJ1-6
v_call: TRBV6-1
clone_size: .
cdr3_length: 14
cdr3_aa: CASSEAQAEAPLHF

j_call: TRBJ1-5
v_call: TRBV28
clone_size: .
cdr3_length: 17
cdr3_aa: CASSLSSGQGLYQPQHF

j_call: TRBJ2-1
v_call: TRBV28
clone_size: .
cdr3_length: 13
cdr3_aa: CASSLYGGNEQFF

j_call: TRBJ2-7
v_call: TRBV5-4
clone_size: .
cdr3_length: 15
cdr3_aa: CASSTGLTSSYEQYF

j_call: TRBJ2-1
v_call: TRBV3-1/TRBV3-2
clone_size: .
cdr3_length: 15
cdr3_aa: CASSQDWTSGRPPFF

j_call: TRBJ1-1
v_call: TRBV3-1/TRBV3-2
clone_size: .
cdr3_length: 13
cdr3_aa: CASSQDRSSEAFF

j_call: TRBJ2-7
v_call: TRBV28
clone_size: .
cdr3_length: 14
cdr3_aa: CASSLGGRALEQYF

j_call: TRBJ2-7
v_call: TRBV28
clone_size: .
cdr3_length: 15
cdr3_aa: CASSLRTGISYEQYF

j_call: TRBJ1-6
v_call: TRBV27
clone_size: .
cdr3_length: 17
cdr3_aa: CASSLFLPSSYNSPLHF

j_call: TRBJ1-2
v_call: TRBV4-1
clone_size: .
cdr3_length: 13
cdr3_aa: CASSRGELRGYTF

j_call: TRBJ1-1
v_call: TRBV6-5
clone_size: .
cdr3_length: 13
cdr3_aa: CASNGRSDTEAFF

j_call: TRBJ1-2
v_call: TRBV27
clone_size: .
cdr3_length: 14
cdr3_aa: CASSPDRGVYGYTF

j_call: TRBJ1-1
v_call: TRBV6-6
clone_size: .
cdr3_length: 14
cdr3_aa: CASRMDRLNTEAFF

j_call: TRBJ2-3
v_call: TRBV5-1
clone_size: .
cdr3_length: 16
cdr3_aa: CASSLGLAGEADTQYF

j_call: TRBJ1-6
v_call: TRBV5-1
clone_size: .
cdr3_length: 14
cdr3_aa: CASSRGSGGSPLHF

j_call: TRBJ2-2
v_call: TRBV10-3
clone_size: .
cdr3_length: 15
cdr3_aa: CAASPGTLNTGELFF